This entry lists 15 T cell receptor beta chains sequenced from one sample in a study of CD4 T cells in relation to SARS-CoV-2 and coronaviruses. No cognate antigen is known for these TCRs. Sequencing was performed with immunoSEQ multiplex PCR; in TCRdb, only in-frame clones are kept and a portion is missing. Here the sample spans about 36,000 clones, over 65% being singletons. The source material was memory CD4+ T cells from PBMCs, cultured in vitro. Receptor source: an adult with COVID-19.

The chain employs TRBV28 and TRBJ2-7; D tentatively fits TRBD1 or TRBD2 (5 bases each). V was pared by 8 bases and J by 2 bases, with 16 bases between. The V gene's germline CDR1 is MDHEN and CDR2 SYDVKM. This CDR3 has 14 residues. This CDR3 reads CASGTRRNPYEQYF. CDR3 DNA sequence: TGTGCCAGCGGGACCCGTAGGAATCCCTACGAGCAGTACTTC.

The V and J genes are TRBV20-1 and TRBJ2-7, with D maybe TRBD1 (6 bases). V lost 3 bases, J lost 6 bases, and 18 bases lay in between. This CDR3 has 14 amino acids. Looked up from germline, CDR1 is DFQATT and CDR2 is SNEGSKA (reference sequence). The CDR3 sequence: CSASRQGPLVEQYF. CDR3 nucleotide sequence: TGCAGTGCTAGTCGGCAGGGGCCTTTGGTCGAGCAGTACTTC.

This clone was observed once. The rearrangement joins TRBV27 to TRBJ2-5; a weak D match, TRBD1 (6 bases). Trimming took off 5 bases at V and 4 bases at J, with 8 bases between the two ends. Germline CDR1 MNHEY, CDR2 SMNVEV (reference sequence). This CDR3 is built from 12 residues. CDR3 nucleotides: TGTGCCAGCAGTAGCAGGGGAGAGACCCAGTACTTC. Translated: CASSSRGETQYF.

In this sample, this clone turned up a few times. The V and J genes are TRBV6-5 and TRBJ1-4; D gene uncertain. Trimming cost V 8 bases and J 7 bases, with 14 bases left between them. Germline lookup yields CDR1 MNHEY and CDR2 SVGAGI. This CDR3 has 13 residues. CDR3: CASSRVWGEKLFF. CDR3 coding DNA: TGTGCCAGCTCCCGGGTTTGGGGTGAAAAACTGTTTTTT.

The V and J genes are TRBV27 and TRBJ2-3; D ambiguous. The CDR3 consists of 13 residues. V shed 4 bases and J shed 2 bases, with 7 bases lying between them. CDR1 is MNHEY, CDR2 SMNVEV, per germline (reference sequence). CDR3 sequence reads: CASSSLNTDTQYF. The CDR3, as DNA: TGTGCCAGCAGTTCGTTAAACACAGATACGCAGTATTTT.

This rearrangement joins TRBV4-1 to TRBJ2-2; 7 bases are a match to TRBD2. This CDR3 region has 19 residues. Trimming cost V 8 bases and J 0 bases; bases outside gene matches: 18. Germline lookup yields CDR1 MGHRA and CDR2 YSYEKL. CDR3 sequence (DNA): TGCGCCAGCGGCACCTACTTTAGCGGGCTTATTGCGAACACCGGGGAGCTGTTTTTT. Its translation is CASGTYFSGLIANTGELFF.

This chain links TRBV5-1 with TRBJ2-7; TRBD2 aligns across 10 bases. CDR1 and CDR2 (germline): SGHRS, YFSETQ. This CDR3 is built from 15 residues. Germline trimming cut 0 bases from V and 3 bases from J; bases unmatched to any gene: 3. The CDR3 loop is CASSLEPSGGYEQYF. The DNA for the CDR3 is TGCGCCAGCAGCTTGGAGCCTAGCGGGGGCTACGAGCAGTACTTC.

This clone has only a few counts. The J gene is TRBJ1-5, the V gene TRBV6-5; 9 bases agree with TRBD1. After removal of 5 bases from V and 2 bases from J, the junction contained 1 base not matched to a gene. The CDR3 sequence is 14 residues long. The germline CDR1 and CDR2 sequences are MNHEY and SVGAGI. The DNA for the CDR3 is TGTGCCAGCAGTCGGGACAGGGGCAATCAGCCCCAGCATTTT. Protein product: CASSRDRGNQPQHF.

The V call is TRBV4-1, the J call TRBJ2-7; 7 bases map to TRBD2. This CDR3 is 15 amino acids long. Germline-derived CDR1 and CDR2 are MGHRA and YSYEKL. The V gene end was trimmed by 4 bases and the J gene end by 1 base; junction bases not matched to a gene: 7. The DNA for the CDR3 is TGCGCCAGCAGCCCAGGACTAGTCGGGTCCTACGAGCAGTACTTC. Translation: CASSPGLVGSYEQYF.

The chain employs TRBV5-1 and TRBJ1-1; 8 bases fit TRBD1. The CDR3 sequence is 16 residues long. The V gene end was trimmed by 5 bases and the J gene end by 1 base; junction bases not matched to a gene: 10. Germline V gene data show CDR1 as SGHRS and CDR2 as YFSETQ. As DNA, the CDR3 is TGCGCCAGCAGTTTTACTCCTGACAGGGGGAACACTGAAGCTTTCTTT. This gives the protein CASSFTPDRGNTEAFF.

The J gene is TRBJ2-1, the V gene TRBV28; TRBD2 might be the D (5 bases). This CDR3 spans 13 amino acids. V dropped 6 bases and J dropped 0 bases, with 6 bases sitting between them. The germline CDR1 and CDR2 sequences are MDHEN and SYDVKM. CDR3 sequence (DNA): TGTGCCAGCAGCCGGGACTCCTACAATGAGCAGTTCTTC. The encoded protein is CASSRDSYNEQFF.

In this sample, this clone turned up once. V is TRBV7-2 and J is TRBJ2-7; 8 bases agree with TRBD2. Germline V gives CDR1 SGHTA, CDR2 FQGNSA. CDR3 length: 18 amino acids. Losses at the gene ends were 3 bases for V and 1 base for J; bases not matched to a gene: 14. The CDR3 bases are TGTGCCAGCAGCTTTCGGACTAGCAGCGGGCGCAATTCCTACGAGCAGTACTTC. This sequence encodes CASSFRTSSGRNSYEQYF.

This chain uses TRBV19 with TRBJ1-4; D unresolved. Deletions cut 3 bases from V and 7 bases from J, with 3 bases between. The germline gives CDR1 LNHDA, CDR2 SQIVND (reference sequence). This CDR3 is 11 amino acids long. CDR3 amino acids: CASSIGEKLFF. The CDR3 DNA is TGTGCCAGTAGTATTGGTGAAAAACTGTTTTTT.

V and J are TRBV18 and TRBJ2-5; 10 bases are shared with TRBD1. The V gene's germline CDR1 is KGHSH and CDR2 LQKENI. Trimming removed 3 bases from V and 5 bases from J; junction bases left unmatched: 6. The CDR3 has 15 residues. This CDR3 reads CASSPRTGGHETQYF. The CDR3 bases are TGTGCCAGCTCACCGAGGACAGGGGGACACGAGACCCAGTACTTC.

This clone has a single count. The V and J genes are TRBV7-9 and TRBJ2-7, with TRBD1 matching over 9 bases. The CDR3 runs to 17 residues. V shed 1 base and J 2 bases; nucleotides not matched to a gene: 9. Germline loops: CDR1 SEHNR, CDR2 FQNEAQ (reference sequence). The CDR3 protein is CASSLGGGTGSPYEQYF. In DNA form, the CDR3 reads TGTGCCAGCAGCTTAGGGGGCGGGACAGGGAGTCCCTACGAGCAGTACTTC.